This TCR beta chain was captured in a study of blood T cell repertoires in COVID-19 (dated by TCRdb to between 2020 and 2021). About the investigation overall: Samples from collaborators originated in the United States, Italy and Spain and spanned both the acute and convalescent phases of COVID-19. The material from the prospective study consisted of cDNA or gDNA derived from T cells, B-cell-depleted T cells, or PBMCs. The dataset comprised deeply sampled blood TCRbeta repertoires from subjects exposed to, actively infected with, or recovered from COVID-19. The repertoires were made available in a free public database intended to serve as a resource for research on the immune response to SARS-CoV-2. The samples were drawn from two sources: the first 160 participants of the ongoing ImmuneRACE study, and 950 to 1,500 subjects contributed by 6 global collaborators. Sample metadata almost always included a de-identified subject ID, COVID-19 status, age in years and sex. Where available, HLA class I and class II types were obtained from metadata supplied by the sample provider rather than from assay-based typing. Overall study results and their limits: The amount of clinical and demographic metadata varied by source and participant and was provided uncurated.

The collaborating institutions used their own protocols to collect whole blood in K2EDTA tubes. For TCRbeta analysis, collaborators shipped samples in one of three forms: frozen whole blood, isolated PBMCs, or DNA extracted from either of those sample types. V is clipped by 8 bases and J by 3 bases, and the sequence between their germline boundaries is 14 bases long. The CDR3 runs 13 amino acids, cysteine and valine included. The kept DNA is CDR3 alone, 39 bases in frame from the first base. According to the germline V gene, CDR1 reads SNHLY and CDR2 reads FYNNEI. The immunoSEQ Assay, a bias-controlled multiplex PCR, was used to amplify TCRbeta CDR3 regions from genomic DNA. Per the source publication's procedure: Within the assay, amplification of reference gene primers was used to estimate how many nucleated cells each sample contained. Sequence reads were collapsed and filtered to measure the absolute abundance of every unique TCRbeta CDR3 rearrangement. For each sample, productive Simpson clonality was calculated as the square root of Simpson's diversity index over productive rearrangements. Held by TCRdb, this immuneACCESS table contains in-frame sequences only and omits some clones. Under half of the omission traces to an unresolved V gene where checked; the cause of the rest is unknown. For V, J and clone size, that table is used; D and trimming come from the DNA. In all, the sample holds roughly 70,000 clones, and less than 75% of those were seen once. Roughly a fifth of the sample belongs to the ten largest clones.

Concerning this clone itself: The antigen it recognizes is unknown. Nothing much larger sits one base from this clone, and base qualities are not available.

The source is a man in his sixties with acute or convalescent COVID-19. This chain is built from TRBV2 and TRBJ2-7; possibly the D gene is TRBD2, per 6 matching bases. The specimen was peripheral blood. The DNA reads as follows: TGTGCCAGCCGAGACGGGGGTGACTACGAGCAGTACGTC. This yields the protein CASRDGGDYEQYV.